This T cell receptor (beta chain) appears in the sequencing data of a study of blood T cell repertoires in COVID-19 (dated by TCRdb to between 2020 and 2021). Broadly, across the study: Collaborator samples came from the United States, Italy and Spain and covered acute and convalescent phases of COVID-19. The material from the prospective study consisted of cDNA or gDNA derived from T cells, B-cell-depleted T cells, or PBMCs. Deeply sampled blood TCRbeta repertoires from subjects exposed to, actively infected with, or recovered from COVID-19 were included in the dataset. A freely available public database, intended as a resource for researchers studying the immune response to SARS-CoV-2, is where the repertoires were released. The samples were drawn from two sources: the first 160 participants of the ongoing ImmuneRACE study, and fewer than 1,500 subjects contributed by 6 global collaborators. Nearly every sample came with metadata listing a de-identified subject ID, COVID-19 status, age in years and sex. HLA class I and class II types, where available, came from metadata supplied by the sample provider rather than from assay-based typing.

The CDR3 contains 13 residues, cysteine and phenylalanine counted. Only the CDR3 region is kept as DNA, spanning 39 bases read in frame from base 1. V drops 4 bases and J drops 3 bases, leaving 6 bases in between. The germline V gene supplies CDR1 ENHRY and CDR2 SYGVKD. With regard to this clone: Its antigen is still unknown. No base-level quality is on record; no much larger clone is a single base apart.

Whole blood was collected in K2EDTA tubes by collaborating institutions according to the institutions' own protocols. For TCRbeta analysis, collaborator samples were shipped as frozen whole blood, as isolated PBMCs, or as DNA extracted from either sample type. TCRbeta CDR3 regions were amplified from genomic DNA using the immunoSEQ Assay, a bias-controlled multiplex PCR. From the authors' description of their analysis: The number of nucleated cells in each sample was estimated by amplification of reference gene primers within the assay. Sequence reads were collapsed and filtered to measure the absolute abundance of every unique TCRbeta CDR3 rearrangement. For each sample, productive Simpson clonality was calculated by taking the square root of Simpson's diversity index across productive rearrangements. TCRdb limited this immuneACCESS table to in-frame rearrangements with V and J called. A share of clones is missing; checked studies link under half to unresolved V genes, and the rest is unexplained. That table supplies the V and J calls and clone size; D and trimming were determined from the DNA. Present in this sample are about 58,000 clones, 90% of which were seen just once. The ten largest account for around an eighth of the sample.

What the study reported, not specific to this receptor: The quantity of clinical and demographic metadata differed by source and by participant and was supplied without curation.

The receptor was isolated from a man in his sixties with active COVID-19. Recombination joined TRBV10-3 with TRBJ2-2; the D gene is unclear. The specimen sequenced was peripheral blood. The CDR3 is CAISAYDTGELFF. The sequenced DNA is TGTGCCATCAGTGCCTATGACACCGGGGAGCTGTTTTTT.